Below, 26 T cell receptor beta chains from the same sample are listed, as sequenced in a study of cytomegalovirus exposure and HLA in healthy donors. The primer mix had 60 Vbeta and 13 Jbeta primers. Sequenced by immunoSEQ multiplex PCR; TCRdb stores in-frame clones only, minus some. The table has some 100,000 clones, 65% to 85% seen once. Source material: PBMCs. These receptors all come from a man between 45 and 60 years old in good health and CMV-seropositive.

The chain's CDR3 is CASSQLASTKDSYNEQFF. The CDR3 DNA reads as TGCGCCAGCAGCCAACTAGCTAGCACGAAGGACTCCTACAATGAGCAGTTCTTC. The chain combines TRBV4-1 with TRBJ2-1, with D maybe TRBD2 (5 bases). In germline, CDR1 is MGHRA, CDR2 YSYEKL. CDR3 length: 18 amino acids. Trimming cost V 2 bases and J 0 bases, with 17 bases left between them.

The chain links TRBV2 to TRBJ2-3, with 7 nucleotides matching TRBD1. Germline V lookup: CDR1 SNHLY, CDR2 FYNNEI. This CDR3 is built from 15 residues. Unmatched junction bases numbered 3, after V lost 3 bases and J lost 0 bases. The CDR3 coding sequence is TGTGCCAGCAGTGACGGGACAGCTAGCACAGATACGCAGTATTTT. Translation gives CASSDGTASTDTQYF.

The V call is TRBV6-1, the J call TRBJ2-1; a weak D match, TRBD2 (7 bases). V was shortened by 2 bases and J by 5 bases, with 13 bases between the two germline ends. The CDR3 length is 15 residues. From germline, CDR1 is MNHNS and CDR2 SASEGT. As DNA, the CDR3 is TGTGCCAGCAGTGAAAAGGGGGGGCCTAACAATGAGCAGTTCTTC. Protein sequence: CASSEKGGPNNEQFF.

In this sample, this clone turned up a few times. The J gene is TRBJ1-1, the V gene TRBV11-2; D remains ambiguous. This CDR3 contains 14 residues. Looked up from germline, CDR1 is SGHAT and CDR2 is FQNNGV. The V gene lost 5 bases and the J gene lost 0 bases, with 10 bases spanning the gap. CDR3 in amino acids: CASSRDGLNTEAFF. CDR3 sequence (DNA): TGTGCCAGCAGCCGAGACGGGTTGAACACTGAAGCTTTCTTT. Full variable domain (rest looked up from reference TRBV11-2 and TRBJ1-1): EAGVAQSPRYKIIEKRQSVAFWCNPISGHATLYWYQQILGQGPKLLIQFQNNGVVDDSQLPKDRFSAERLKGVDSTLKIQPAKLEDSAVYLCASSRDGLNTEAFFGQGTRLTVV.

This chain links TRBV7-2 with TRBJ2-3; D gene uncertain. Looked up from germline, CDR1 is SGHTA and CDR2 is FQGNSA. Between the trimmed V and J ends, which lost 5 bases and 4 bases, there was a span of 13 bases. The CDR3 sequence is 14 residues long. The DNA of the CDR3 is TGTGCCAGCAGCCCGACCCAGGCAGCAGATACGCAGTATTTT. Its translation is CASSPTQAADTQYF.

J is TRBJ2-1 and V is TRBV14, with a weak D call TRBD2 (6 bases). V dropped 4 bases and J dropped 8 bases, with 18 bases sitting between them. There are 15 residues in the CDR3. Germline values: CDR1 SGHDN, CDR2 FVKESK. The CDR3 DNA follows: TGTGCCAGCAGCCTGGGACTCCTTGGGGGGTATGAGCAGTTCTTC. Its translation: CASSLGLLGGYEQFF.

This clone was detected only a few times. This rearrangement joins TRBV6-1 to TRBJ1-1; TRBD1 aligns across 7 bases. This CDR3 is built from 17 residues. V was pared by 7 bases and J by 4 bases, with 18 bases of the junction left unmatched. Germline V gene data show CDR1 as MNHNS and CDR2 as SASEGT. In DNA form, the CDR3 reads TGTGCCAGCAATGATGGGACAGCATCTCCCCGGGGCACTGAAGCTTTCTTT. Amino acids: CASNDGTASPRGTEAFF.

In this sample, this clone turned up a few times. V is TRBV10-2 and J is TRBJ1-2, with D tentatively TRBD1 (5 bases). Trimming removed 6 bases from V and 6 bases from J, with 14 bases in between. The length of the CDR3 is 13 residues. Germline assignment: CDR1 WSHSY and CDR2 SAAADI. As DNA, the CDR3 is TGCGCCAGCAGGGGGATCTTAGGGGATGGCTACACCTTC. Translating it yields CASRGILGDGYTF.

The chain combines TRBV5-4 with TRBJ1-4; 8 bases line up with TRBD1. J was trimmed by 6 bases and V by 4 bases; bases with no gene match: 11. The CDR3 runs to 16 residues. Germline V lookup: CDR1 SGHNT, CDR2 YYREEE (reference sequence). CDR3: CASSHGAGTGDEKLFF. DNA of the CDR3: TGTGCCAGCAGCCATGGGGCGGGGACAGGAGATGAAAAACTGTTTTTT.

The CDR3 DNA reads TGCGCCAGCAGCTTGGACACGGGAAGGACCGGGGAGCTGTTTTTT. It translates to CASSLDTGRTGELFF. V is TRBV5-1 and J is TRBJ2-2, with a tentative D call TRBD2 (5 bases). CDR3 size: 15 residues. V was trimmed by 0 bases and J by 5 bases, leaving 11 bases between them. Germline V lookup: CDR1 SGHRS, CDR2 YFSETQ. Combining the CDR3 with reference TRBV5-1 and TRBJ2-2 gives the whole variable domain KAGVTQTPRYLIKTRGQQVTLSCSPISGHRSVSWYQQTPGQGLQFLFEYFSETQRNKGNFPGRFSGRQFSNSRSEMNVSTLELGDSALYLCASSLDTGRTGELFFGEGSRLTVL.

The chain joins TRBV28 to TRBJ1-5, with D possibly TRBD1 on 6 matching bases. This CDR3 is 15 amino acids long. The germline CDR1 and CDR2 sequences are MDHEN and SYDVKM. Deletions cut 3 bases from V and 4 bases from J, with 13 bases between. The CDR3 region is CASSLGLTGNQPQHF. CDR3 DNA sequence: TGTGCCAGCAGTTTGGGCCTAACAGGGAATCAGCCCCAGCATTTT.

This chain joins TRBV29-1 and TRBJ2-7, with D possibly TRBD2 on 5 matching bases. The V gene lost 4 bases and the J gene lost 3 bases, with 10 bases spanning the gap. CDR1 and CDR2 (germline): SQVTM, ANQGSEA. CDR3 length: 12 amino acids. CDR3 bases: TGCAGCGTTGGTGACGACTACTACGAGCAGTACTTC. This codes for CSVGDDYYEQYF.

V usage is TRBV5-1 and J usage is TRBJ2-5; 7 bases match TRBD2. V was clipped by 3 bases and J by 5 bases; unmatched bases: 19. The CDR3 runs 18 residues. CDR1 is SGHRS, CDR2 YFSETQ, per germline. DNA for the CDR3: TGCGCCAGCAGCTCCTCAACCCTCACTAGCGTCAGGTGGGAGACCCAGTACTTC. Translation gives CASSSSTLTSVRWETQYF.

The V and J genes are TRBV7-9 and TRBJ1-6; D ambiguous. The germline V gene encodes CDR1 SEHNR and CDR2 FQNEAQ (reference sequence). The CDR3 loop spans 14 amino acids. V dropped 1 base and J dropped 9 bases, with 10 bases sitting between them. CDR3 sequence (DNA): TGTGCCAGCAGCTTAGAAGGGCGGGGTTCACCCCTCCACTTT. It specifies CASSLEGRGSPLHF.

This clone came up once. The V and J genes are TRBV5-6 and TRBJ2-7, with 7 bases matching TRBD1. The germline V gene has CDR1 SGHDT and CDR2 YYEEEE. V lost 4 bases to trimming and J lost 0 bases; unmatched junction nucleotides: 7. The CDR3 is 15 residues long. DNA of the CDR3: TGTGCCAGCAGCACGGACAGGAAAAGCTCCTACGAGCAGTACTTC. It codes for CASSTDRKSSYEQYF.

The V gene is TRBV11-2, the J gene TRBJ1-1, with TRBD1 matching over 11 bases. The CDR3 consists of 17 residues. Germline assignment: CDR1 SGHAT and CDR2 FQNNGV. J was trimmed by 6 bases and V by 1 base; bases with no gene match: 10. In DNA form, the CDR3 reads TGTGCCAGCAGCTTAGGACCGGGACAGGGGGGAAGGTCTGAAGCTTTCTTT. It translates to CASSLGPGQGGRSEAFF.

The J gene is TRBJ1-1, the V gene TRBV27; perhaps TRBD1 as D (5 bases). V was cut by 5 bases and J by 4 bases, with 23 bases left in between. This CDR3 is 17 amino acids long. Germline CDR1 MNHEY, CDR2 SMNVEV (reference sequence). The CDR3 sequence is CASSTRDLTLRGTEAFF. CDR3 bases: TGTGCCAGCAGTACGCGGGACCTCACCTTAAGGGGCACTGAAGCTTTCTTT.

This chain joins TRBV5-1 and TRBJ2-3; 7 bases are a match to TRBD2. The length of the CDR3 is 14 residues. V lost 5 bases and J lost 0; bases outside the gene matches: 3. Germline V gene data show CDR1 as SGHRS and CDR2 as YFSETQ. Here the CDR3 DNA reads TGCGCCAGCAGTCGCGGGGGAAGCACAGATACGCAGTATTTT. This sequence encodes CASSRGGSTDTQYF.

This clone appeared a few times. V gene TRBV2 combines with J gene TRBJ2-2, with 11 nucleotides matching TRBD2. The germline V gene has CDR1 SNHLY and CDR2 FYNNEI. There are 16 residues in the CDR3. V shed 5 bases, J shed 3 bases, and the junction held 5 bases outside the gene matches. This chain's CDR3 is CASSISGGADTGELFF. The CDR3 bases are TGTGCCAGCAGTATTAGCGGGGGGGCTGACACCGGGGAGCTGTTTTTT.

This rearrangement joins TRBV2 to TRBJ1-2, with D unresolved. This CDR3 comprises 11 residues. V shed 7 bases and J shed 6 bases, with 9 bases lying between them. Germline CDR1 reads SNHLY; CDR2 reads FYNNEI. For the CDR3, the DNA is TGTGCCAGCAATGGGCCCAATGGCTACACCTTC. It translates to CASNGPNGYTF.

The rearrangement joins TRBV7-8 to TRBJ1-2; TRBD1 might be the D (5 bases). V dropped 3 bases and J dropped 4 bases, with 6 bases sitting between them. The CDR3 runs 12 residues. Germline V gene data show CDR1 as SGHVS and CDR2 as FQNEAQ. The CDR3, as DNA: TGTGCCAGCAGCTTGACAGTCTATGGCTACACCTTC. Its protein product is CASSLTVYGYTF.

This clone turned up a few times. The chain recombines TRBV19 with TRBJ1-3, with D perhaps TRBD1 (6 bases). The CDR3 loop spans 14 amino acids. The V and J ends lost 5 bases and 6 bases respectively, with 14 bases between them. Germline V lookup: CDR1 LNHDA, CDR2 SQIVND (reference sequence). The CDR3 DNA follows: TGTGCCAGTAGTTATCCAGGGGCGGAAAACACCATATATTTT. It yields the protein CASSYPGAENTIYF.

V is TRBV10-2 and J is TRBJ2-3, with 8 bases matching TRBD1. The CDR3 has 16 residues. Germline V CDR1 and CDR2: WSHSY, SAAADI. Germline trimming cut 2 bases from V and 0 bases from J; bases unmatched to any gene: 4. This CDR3 is CASSEPRDRSTDTQYF. In nucleotides, the CDR3 is TGCGCCAGCAGTGAGCCCCGGGACAGGAGCACAGATACGCAGTATTTT.

This clone was observed a handful of times. This rearrangement joins TRBV6-6 to TRBJ1-5; no clear D. Deletions cut 5 bases from V and 7 bases from J, with 9 bases between. This CDR3 is 12 amino acids long. Germline CDR1 MNHNY, CDR2 SVGAGI (reference sequence). The CDR3 sequence: CASSNSGQPQHF. DNA of the CDR3: TGTGCCAGCAGTAACAGTGGGCAGCCCCAGCATTTT.

This chain uses TRBV9 with TRBJ1-2; D possibly corresponds to TRBD1 (6 bases). V was trimmed by 5 bases and J by 2 bases, leaving 13 bases between them. CDR1 is SGDLS and CDR2 is YYNGEE in the germline V gene. There are 14 residues in the CDR3. The CDR3 DNA reads TGTGCCAGCAGTCCAGTAGACAGGAACTATGGCTACACCTTC. Protein sequence: CASSPVDRNYGYTF.

There are a few counts of this clone. This chain connects TRBV19 to TRBJ2-7; TRBD2 agrees at 9 bases. The CDR3 extends over 15 amino acids. V was clipped by 3 bases and J by 3 bases; unmatched bases: 6. Germline V lookup: CDR1 LNHDA, CDR2 SQIVND (reference sequence). The CDR3 region is CASSILAGSYYEQYF. DNA of the CDR3: TGTGCCAGTAGTATCCTAGCGGGGTCCTACTACGAGCAGTACTTC. Looking up the rest from reference TRBV19 and TRBJ2-7 gives the full variable domain: DGGITQSPKYLFRKEGQNVTLSCEQNLNHDAMYWYRQDPGQGLRLIYYSQIVNDFQKGDIAEGYSVSREKKESFPLTVTSAQKNPTAFYLCASSILAGSYYEQYFGPGTRLTVT.